These 24 T cell receptor beta chains were all obtained from the same sample, sequenced in a study of T cells in Graves' hyperthyroidism and ophthalmopathy. RNA transcripts provided the source from which TCR beta CDR3 regions were amplified. The TCR CDR3 first-round RT-PCR relied on the HTBI primer set. MiXCR was run by TCRdb on the multiplex PCR reads, yielding one entry per CDR3 protein. The sample lists about 600,000 distinct CDR3 sequences, about 15% occurring once. Sequencing was done on a sample of blood. These receptor sequences come from a woman aged 45-65 years with Graves' ophthalmopathy.

This clonotype has a count of ten or more. The J gene is TRBJ1-1, the V gene TRBV28; D uncertain. The CDR3 totals 17 residues. CDR1 and CDR2 (germline): MDHEN, SYDVKM. Trimming left V 6 bases short and J 5 bases short, with 25 bases between. In DNA, the CDR3 is TGTGCCAGCAGCCTAGGCCCCGGGCCCAATAGGCGGACTGAAGCTTTCTTT. Protein product: CASSLGPGPNRRTEAFF.

This clonotype was counted ten times or more. The chain uses TRBV6-2 or TRBV6-3 and TRBJ2-1; D possibly corresponds to TRBD2 (6 bases). CDR1 MNHEY and CDR2 SVGEGT come from the germline V gene. The V gene lost 2 bases and the J gene lost 5 bases, with 16 bases spanning the gap. The CDR3 is 16 residues long. CDR3 coding DNA: TGTGCCAGCAGTTACGGCAACTGGAGGGACCACAATGAGCAGTTCTTC. Its protein is CASSYGNWRDHNEQFF.

This clonotype was observed many times. This chain's CDR3 is CASSLFSYEQYF. CDR3 DNA sequence: TGTGCCAGCAGCCTGTTCTCCTACGAGCAGTACTTC. This sequence joins TRBV28 and TRBJ2-7; no definite D call. From germline, CDR1 is MDHEN and CDR2 SYDVKM. This CDR3 spans 12 amino acids. V lost 6 bases and J 0 bases, leaving 6 bases between the germline ends. The full variable domain, rest sourced from reference TRBV28 and TRBJ2-7, is DVKVTQSSRYLVKRTGEKVFLECVQDMDHENMFWYRQDPGLGLRLIYFSYDVKMKEKGDIPEGYSVSREKKERFSLILESASTNQTSMYLCASSLFSYEQYFGPGTRLTVT.

This clonotype has at least ten counts. This chain connects TRBV7-2 to TRBJ2-7, with a tentative D call TRBD1 (6 bases). Trimming took 5 bases from V and 0 from J, leaving 14 bases between them. In germline, CDR1 is SGHTA, CDR2 FQGNSA. This CDR3 comprises 15 residues. CDR3 region: CASSRLGDTSYEQYF. CDR3 DNA: TGTGCCAGCAGCCGTTTAGGGGACACCTCCTACGAGCAGTACTTC.

In regard to this clonotype: This may stem from a read error, because a much larger clone lies one nucleotide away. The chain recombines TRBV7-9 with TRBJ1-2; D perhaps matches TRBD1 (5 bases). Looked up from germline, CDR1 is SEHNR and CDR2 is FQNEAQ (reference sequence). Trimming removed 4 bases at V and 2 bases at J, with 23 bases between. The CDR3 consists of 18 residues. The DNA for the CDR3 is TGTGCCAGCAGCTCAAACAGGATATACGCCCAATCAAACTATGGCTACACCTTC. This gives the protein CASSSNRIYAQSNYGYTF.

At least ten counts were recorded for this clonotype. This chain links TRBV27 with TRBJ2-7, with a possible D match to TRBD2 (6 bases). The germline V and J ends were trimmed by 3 bases and 1 base, with 16 bases remaining between them. CDR1 MNHEY and CDR2 SMNVEV come from the germline V gene (reference sequence). The CDR3 sequence is 16 residues long. Here the CDR3 DNA reads TGTGCCAGCAGTTTCGCGGGGCCAGGGTGGTCCTACGAGCAGTACTTC. Its protein is CASSFAGPGWSYEQYF.

Written as DNA, the CDR3 is TGTGCCAGCAGCGTAGCTACAGGGGAGATCGGGGAGCTGTTTTTT. The encoded protein is CASSVATGEIGELFF. V and J are TRBV9 and TRBJ2-2; 7 bases are shared with TRBD1. CDR3 length equals 15 residues. Germline CDR1 reads SGDLS; CDR2 reads YYNGEE. With 0 bases clipped from V and 7 bases from J, the junction kept 6 bases outside the gene matches.

V and J are TRBV6-8 and TRBJ2-7; D may be TRBD1 (7 bases). Trimming cost V 4 bases and J 2 bases, with 18 bases left between them. There are 16 residues in the CDR3. Germline lookup yields CDR1 MNHGY and CDR2 SAAAGT. The CDR3, as DNA: TGTGCCAGCAGTTGGTTCCCGACAGGGAGGCCCTACGAGCAGTACTTC. This encodes CASSWFPTGRPYEQYF.

The chain links TRBV12-5 to TRBJ2-7; 13 nucleotides align to TRBD2. The ends lost 4 bases at V and 4 bases at J; junction bases unmatched: 4. Germline loops: CDR1 LGHNT, CDR2 FRNRAP. There are 15 residues in the CDR3. The CDR3 sequence is CASGWGLAGIYEQYF. The CDR3 nucleotides read TGTGCTAGTGGTTGGGGACTAGCGGGAATTTACGAGCAGTACTTC.

This clonotype was observed many times. V gene TRBV6-2 or TRBV6-3 combines with J gene TRBJ1-5; weak D call: TRBD1 (5 bases). The ends were cut back, 2 bases at V and 9 bases at J, with 11 bases in the middle. This CDR3 is built from 13 residues. Germline V gene lookup returns CDR1 MNHEY and CDR2 SVGEGT. The CDR3 DNA sequence: TGTGCCAGCAGTTACGGGACGGTACGGCCCCAGCATTTT. Its protein is CASSYGTVRPQHF.

This clonotype showed up many times. This chain connects TRBV5-1 to TRBJ2-7, with 9 bases fitting TRBD2. J lost 4 bases, V lost 3 bases, and 5 bases had no gene match. CDR3 length equals 14 residues. The germline V gene encodes CDR1 SGHRS and CDR2 YFSETQ. CDR3 loop: CASSSSGTNYEQYF. CDR3 coding DNA: TGCGCCAGCAGCTCTAGCGGGACCAATTACGAGCAGTACTTC.

This clonotype was found a few times. V and J are TRBV7-9 and TRBJ1-2; no clear D. The CDR3 contains 12 residues. V shed 4 bases and J shed 10 bases, with 13 bases lying between them. Germline V gene lookup returns CDR1 SEHNR and CDR2 FQNEAQ (reference sequence). In DNA, the CDR3 is TGTGCCAGCAGCTCGGTTAACTACGACTACACCTTC. It codes for CASSSVNYDYTF.

The chain recombines TRBV5-1 with TRBJ2-3, with 8 bases that match TRBD2. Germline CDR1 is SGHRS and CDR2 is YFSETQ. V lost 4 bases to trimming and J lost 2 bases; unmatched junction nucleotides: 15. The CDR3 length is 18 residues. The CDR3, as DNA: TGCGCCAGCAGCAGCCTAGCGGGCAAAAGAGAACCCACAGATACGCAGTATTTT. Translation: CASSSLAGKREPTDTQYF.

The chain links TRBV18 to TRBJ2-2, with D hard to call. This CDR3 region has 15 residues. The V gene's germline CDR1 is KGHSH and CDR2 LQKENI. Trimming shortened V by 5 bases and J by 6 bases, and 16 bases separated the two germline ends. The CDR3 region is CASSTEPVGAGELFF. The CDR3 DNA follows: TGTGCCAGCTCAACCGAGCCCGTAGGAGCCGGGGAGCTGTTTTTT. The full variable domain, its missing parts supplied by reference TRBV18 and TRBJ2-2, is NAGVMQNPRHLVRRRGQEARLRCSPMKGHSHVYWYRQLPEEGLKFMVYLQKENIIDESGMPKERFSAEFPKEGPSILRIQQVVRGDSAAYFCASSTEPVGAGELFFGEGSRLTVL.

The chain uses TRBV7-6 and TRBJ2-2; weak D call: TRBD1 (6 bases). The germline V and J ends were trimmed by 5 bases and 1 base, with 11 bases remaining between them. The germline V gene encodes CDR1 SGHVS and CDR2 FNYEAQ. The CDR3 covers 15 residues. CDR3 nucleotide sequence: TGTGCCAGCAGCGGCTACAGGGAGAACACCGGGGAGCTGTTTTTT. It yields the protein CASSGYRENTGELFF.

This clonotype was seen many times. This sequence joins TRBV3-1 and TRBJ2-2; tentative D call: TRBD2 (6 bases). The CDR3 has 15 residues. Germline lookup yields CDR1 LGHDT and CDR2 YNNKEL (reference sequence). Trimming cost V 4 bases and J 1 base, with 10 bases left between them. CDR3 sequence (DNA): TGTGCCAGCAGCCGAGGGACTCTGAACACCGGGGAGCTGTTTTTT. Translation gives CASSRGTLNTGELFF. Using reference TRBV3-1 and TRBJ2-2 for the parts outside the CDR3, the full variable domain is DTAVSQTPKYLVTQMGNDKSIKCEQNLGHDTMYWYKQDSKKFLKIMFSYNNKELIINETVPNRFSPKSPDKAHLNLHINSLELGDSAVYFCASSRGTLNTGELFFGEGSRLTVL.

The chain carries TRBV6-5 and TRBJ2-7, with TRBD1 matching over 9 bases. Germline V lookup: CDR1 MNHEY, CDR2 SVGAGI. The CDR3 length is 17 residues. V trimming: 4 bases; J trimming: 5 bases; junction bases outside the gene matches: 15. CDR3 amino acids: CASSFLTAGTGRHEQYF. The CDR3, as DNA: TGTGCCAGCAGTTTCCTGACCGCCGGGACAGGGAGGCACGAGCAGTACTTC.

This clonotype was recorded many times. The chain employs TRBV30 and TRBJ1-3; weak D call: TRBD1 (5 bases). The V end lost 4 bases, the J end lost 7 bases, and 14 bases lay between the germline ends. The CDR3 is 13 amino acids. Germline CDR1 reads GTSNPN; CDR2 reads SVGIG (reference sequence). CDR3 nucleotide sequence: TGTGCCTGGAAGGCTGGGGCGAGGAACACCATATATTTT. Residues: CAWKAGARNTIYF.

Concerning this clonotype: This clone may be a read error of a much larger clone one base away. J is TRBJ2-7 and V is TRBV20-1; TRBD2 aligns across 14 bases. Per the germline V gene, CDR1 is DFQATT and CDR2 is SNEGSKA (reference sequence). The J segment lost 7 bases and the V segment lost 2 bases, leaving 10 bases of the junction unmatched. This CDR3 is built from 16 residues. CDR3 residues: CSARKSTSGRVYEQYF. The CDR3 DNA is TGCAGTGCTAGAAAATCGACTAGCGGGAGGGTATATGAGCAGTACTTC.

The chain employs TRBV7-9 and TRBJ1-4, with a possible D match to TRBD1 (6 bases). This CDR3 is 15 amino acids long. Between the trimmed V and J ends, which lost 5 bases and 7 bases, there was a span of 17 bases. Germline lookup yields CDR1 SEHNR and CDR2 FQNEAQ (reference sequence). DNA for the CDR3: TGTGCCAGCAGCGCCCCCCAAGGGGGAGGTGAAAAACTGTTTTTT. Protein product: CASSAPQGGGEKLFF.

The table lists this clonotype with many counts. CDR3 DNA sequence: TGTGCCAGCAGCCCGGGACCGAGAAACACTGAAGCTTTCTTT. This codes for CASSPGPRNTEAFF. The chain recombines TRBV7-3 with TRBJ1-1, with D perhaps matching TRBD1 (5 bases). Germline-derived CDR1 and CDR2 are SGHTA and FQGTGA. V was cut by 5 bases and J by 2 bases, with 12 bases left in between. CDR3 length: 14 amino acids.

In this sample, this clonotype turned up many times. The chain has TRBV10-3 and TRBJ2-7, with D tentatively TRBD1 (6 bases). Germline CDR1 is ENHRY and CDR2 is SYGVKD. The CDR3 spans 17 residues. The V end was cut by 6 bases, the J end by 0 bases, with 21 bases between. The CDR3 reads CAIRPPLTGPTSYEQYF. The CDR3 nucleotides read TGTGCCATCAGGCCGCCTCTGACAGGCCCTACCTCCTACGAGCAGTACTTC.

This clonotype was seen a handful of times. The rearrangement uses TRBV28 and TRBJ1-1; D not resolved. With 2 bases removed from V and 0 bases from J, the gap between germline ends came to 10 bases. Germline CDR1 reads MDHEN; CDR2 reads SYDVKM. The CDR3 sequence is 15 residues long. The CDR3 here is CASSLNHRMNTEAFF. CDR3 nucleotides: TGTGCCAGCAGTTTAAATCACAGAATGAACACTGAAGCTTTCTTT.

This clonotype has only a few counts. The J gene is TRBJ1-2, the V gene TRBV6-2 or TRBV6-3; D call uncertain. CDR1 is MNHEY and CDR2 is SVGEGT in the germline V gene. This CDR3 has 16 amino acids. Trimming cost V 5 bases and J 5 bases, with 21 bases left between them. For the CDR3, the DNA is TGTGCCAGCAGTGTAGAGGGCAAACACCCTGTTTATGGCTACACCTTC. It is translated as CASSVEGKHPVYGYTF.